This T cell receptor (beta chain) was sequenced during a study of spatial heterogeneity in lung cancer. TCRdb reprocessed the 5' RACE reads with MiXCR, giving one entry per CDR3 protein. The sample has tens of thousands of distinct CDR3 sequences, around 13% seen once. The time point: sample taken at primary tumor resection. This clonotype was seen repeatedly, ten times or more. CDR3 length: 14 amino acids. The V segment lost 6 bases and the J segment 8 bases; nucleotides outside the gene matches: 10. In germline, CDR1 is DFQATT, CDR2 SNEGSKA (reference sequence). This TCR derives from a male donor with early-stage non-small cell lung cancer. Specimen: PBMCs, collected at surgery. The chain couples TRBV20-1 to TRBJ1-6; TRBD1 matches 7 bases. As DNA, the CDR3 is TGCAGTGCGCAGCCGGGACAGACAGATTCACCCCTCCACTTT. It yields the protein CSAQPGQTDSPLHF.